These 29 T cell receptor beta chains share one sample of origin, sequenced in a study of T cells expressing NK-cell markers. Reanalyzing the 5' RACE reads, TCRdb keeps one entry per CDR3 protein, without DNA. This sample contains around 550,000 distinct CDR3 sequences. The sample taken for sequencing was blood T cells: a sorted CD56 or NKG2C T cell subset, CD4+ or CD8+ T cells, or bulk PBMC T cells (not recorded which). The receptors shown here come from a man younger than 35 in good health.

The V gene is TRBV7-3, the J gene TRBJ2-2. Germline CDR1 reads SGHTA; CDR2 reads FQGTGA. This CDR3 is 13 amino acids long. The CDR3 spells CASSQVTPGELFF. Drawing the rest from reference TRBV7-3 and TRBJ2-2, the complete variable domain is GAGVSQTPSNKVTEKGKYVELRCDPISGHTALYWYRQSLGQGPEFLIYFQGTGAADDSGLPNDRFFAVRPEGSVSTLKIQRTERGDSAVYLCASSQVTPGELFFGEGSRLTVL.

This chain links TRBV20-1 with TRBJ2-7; the D gene TCRdb calls, TRBD2, cannot be checked with no DNA. The CDR3 spans 17 residues. Germline V gives CDR1 DFQATT, CDR2 SNEGSKA (reference sequence). CDR3 in amino acids: CSARGRTSGASSYEQYF.

V gene TRBV9 combines with J gene TRBJ2-1; TCRdb returns TRBD2, unconfirmable since there is no DNA. Germline V gene lookup returns CDR1 SGDLS and CDR2 YYNGEE. The CDR3 sequence is 16 residues long. The CDR3: CASSELSGRAYNEQFF.

The gene calls are TRBV5-1 and TRBJ2-1; TCRdb's assignment of TRBD2 cannot be checked, as there is no DNA. There are 13 residues in the CDR3. Germline V gives CDR1 SGHRS, CDR2 YFSETQ. The CDR3 reads CASSLGGRQTQFF.

The chain joins TRBV7-9 to TRBJ2-2. The CDR3 loop spans 15 amino acids. Germline CDR1 reads SEHNR; CDR2 reads FQNEAQ (reference sequence). CDR3 residues: CASSSKVPLTGELFF.

The rearrangement links TRBV18 to TRBJ1-1. The CDR3 totals 13 residues. CDR1 and CDR2 (germline): KGHSH, LQKENI. The chain's CDR3 is CASSPPGYTEAFF.

The chain couples TRBV7-9 to TRBJ2-1; TCRdb designates TRBD1, a call that cannot be tested without DNA. This CDR3 contains 14 residues. The V gene's germline CDR1 is SEHNR and CDR2 FQNEAQ (reference sequence). CDR3 residues: CASRGQGSYNEQFF.

CDR3 region: CASSLGQGPQHF. The V gene is TRBV12-3 or TRBV12-4, the J gene TRBJ1-5; TCRdb returns TRBD1, unconfirmable since there is no DNA. This CDR3 contains 12 residues.

This rearrangement joins TRBV7-2 to TRBJ2-7; checking the TCRdb D call of TRBD1 is not possible without DNA. This CDR3 spans 15 amino acids. Looked up from germline, CDR1 is SGHTA and CDR2 is FQGNSA. CDR3 in amino acids: CASSLLGDKNYEQYF.

V is TRBV27 and J is TRBJ2-7; TCRdb's D call of TRBD1 is untestable without DNA. The CDR3 is 14 amino acids. Germline-derived CDR1 and CDR2 are MNHEY and SMNVEV (reference sequence). CDR3 loop: CASSSPEKLYEQYF.

The chain recombines TRBV5-8 with TRBJ2-3; TCRdb proposes TRBD1, but this gene call is untestable without DNA. Germline-derived CDR1 and CDR2 are SGHTS and YDEGEE. The CDR3 totals 15 residues. The chain's CDR3 is CASSGEGQSTDTQYF.

The chain is built from TRBV20-1 and TRBJ2-3; TCRdb's D gene call, TRBD1, goes unchecked for lack of DNA. The CDR3 sequence is 17 residues long. From germline, CDR1 is DFQATT and CDR2 SNEGSKA (reference sequence). CDR3 residues: CSARDSSRTGGTDTQYF.

The V and J genes are TRBV30 and TRBJ2-1; TCRdb gives TRBD2 as the D gene, but with no DNA this cannot be confirmed. The CDR3 spans 16 residues. From germline, CDR1 is GTSNPN and CDR2 SVGIG (reference sequence). CDR3 in amino acids: CAWSVLTRGGRNEQFF. The complete variable domain, with remaining parts taken from reference TRBV30 and TRBJ2-1, reads SQTIHQWPATLVQPVGSPLSLECTVEGTSNPNLYWYRQAAGRGLQLLFYSVGIGQISSEVPQNLSASRPQDRQFILSSKKLLLSDSGFYLCAWSVLTRGGRNEQFFGPGTRLTVL.

This rearrangement joins TRBV27 to TRBJ2-1; TCRdb designates TRBD2, a call that cannot be tested without DNA. Germline CDR1 MNHEY, CDR2 SMNVEV (reference sequence). CDR3 length equals 15 residues. CDR3: CASSATSGSRYEQFF.

V and J are TRBV6-4 and TRBJ2-1. CDR1 and CDR2 (germline): MRHNA, SNTAGT. This CDR3 contains 13 residues. CDR3: CASSDKAYNEQFF.

The V gene is TRBV7-9, the J gene TRBJ2-2. The V gene's germline CDR1 is SEHNR and CDR2 FQNEAQ (reference sequence). CDR3 length: 13 amino acids. CDR3 amino acids: CASHLWGTGELFF.

This rearrangement joins TRBV5-1 to TRBJ2-3; TCRdb names TRBD1, which stays unverified in the absence of DNA. This CDR3 comprises 16 residues. Per the germline V gene, CDR1 is SGHRS and CDR2 is YFSETQ. The CDR3 sequence is CASSLGFRGSADTQYF.

The chain has TRBV5-6 and TRBJ1-1; the D gene TCRdb calls, TRBD1, cannot be checked with no DNA. CDR1 is SGHDT and CDR2 is YYEEEE in the germline V gene. This CDR3 contains 18 residues. Here the CDR3 reads CASSLTTGTGASGAEAFF.

V and J are TRBV7-8 and TRBJ2-2; without DNA, the TCRdb call of TRBD2 cannot be checked. The CDR3 contains 14 residues. Germline V CDR1 and CDR2: SGHVS, FQNEAQ. CDR3 in amino acids: CASSSGAQGGELFF.

The rearrangement joins TRBV27 to TRBJ2-1; the D call of TRBD1 rests on TCRdb alone, since no DNA is present to check it. The length of the CDR3 is 15 residues. Germline-derived CDR1 and CDR2 are MNHEY and SMNVEV (reference sequence). The chain's CDR3 is CASSPPLRLGNEQFF.

This chain connects TRBV18 to TRBJ1-5. The germline V gene has CDR1 KGHSH and CDR2 LQKENI. This CDR3 contains 14 residues. CDR3 sequence: CASSLSTDNQPQHF.

V is TRBV29-1 and J is TRBJ1-2; TCRdb's assignment of TRBD1 cannot be checked, as there is no DNA. Germline V gives CDR1 SQVTM, CDR2 ANQGSEA. The CDR3 runs to 15 residues. CDR3 sequence: CSVAIPGQGASGYTF.

The chain carries TRBV29-1 and TRBJ1-2. CDR1 and CDR2 from the germline V gene are SQVTM and ANQGSEA. This CDR3 has 14 residues. CDR3 sequence: CSVDGILLLEGYTF.

The rearrangement uses TRBV6-8 and TRBJ2-1; the D gene TCRdb calls, TRBD2, cannot be checked with no DNA. Germline V lookup: CDR1 MNHGY, CDR2 SAAAGT. The length of the CDR3 is 22 residues. CDR3 sequence: CASSPGTSGRAFMFSSYNEQFF.

The V and J genes are TRBV10-3 and TRBJ2-2; TCRdb outputs TRBD2, but without DNA this stays unchecked. Germline V lookup: CDR1 ENHRY, CDR2 SYGVKD. The CDR3 totals 16 residues. CDR3 protein: CAISGTAGSMTGELFF.

J is TRBJ2-2 and V is TRBV29-1; the D call from TCRdb, TRBD1, cannot be confirmed without DNA. Germline CDR1 and CDR2: SQVTM and ANQGSEA. The CDR3 has 12 residues. CDR3 loop: CSGGGDTGELFF.

The chain joins TRBV9 to TRBJ2-1. Germline lookup yields CDR1 SGDLS and CDR2 YYNGEE. The CDR3 is made up of 14 amino acids. The CDR3 sequence is CASSVGSYGNEQFF. Full variable domain (remainder filled in from reference TRBV9 and TRBJ2-1): DSGVTQTPKHLITATGQRVTLRCSPRSGDLSVYWYQQSLDQGLQFLIQYYNGEERAKGNILERFSAQQFPDLHSELNLSSLELGDSALYFCASSVGSYGNEQFFGPGTRLTVL.

V and J are TRBV25-1 and TRBJ1-5; there is no DNA to check the TCRdb D call of TRBD1. The CDR3 extends over 14 amino acids. Germline CDR1 MGHDK, CDR2 SYGVNS. CDR3 amino acids: CASSEGGADGPQHF.

The genes are TRBV10-3 and TRBJ2-3; TCRdb calls TRBD2, which cannot be checked without DNA. This CDR3 has 13 amino acids. Germline V CDR1 and CDR2: ENHRY, SYGVKD. The CDR3 loop is CAIRGGPTDTQYF.